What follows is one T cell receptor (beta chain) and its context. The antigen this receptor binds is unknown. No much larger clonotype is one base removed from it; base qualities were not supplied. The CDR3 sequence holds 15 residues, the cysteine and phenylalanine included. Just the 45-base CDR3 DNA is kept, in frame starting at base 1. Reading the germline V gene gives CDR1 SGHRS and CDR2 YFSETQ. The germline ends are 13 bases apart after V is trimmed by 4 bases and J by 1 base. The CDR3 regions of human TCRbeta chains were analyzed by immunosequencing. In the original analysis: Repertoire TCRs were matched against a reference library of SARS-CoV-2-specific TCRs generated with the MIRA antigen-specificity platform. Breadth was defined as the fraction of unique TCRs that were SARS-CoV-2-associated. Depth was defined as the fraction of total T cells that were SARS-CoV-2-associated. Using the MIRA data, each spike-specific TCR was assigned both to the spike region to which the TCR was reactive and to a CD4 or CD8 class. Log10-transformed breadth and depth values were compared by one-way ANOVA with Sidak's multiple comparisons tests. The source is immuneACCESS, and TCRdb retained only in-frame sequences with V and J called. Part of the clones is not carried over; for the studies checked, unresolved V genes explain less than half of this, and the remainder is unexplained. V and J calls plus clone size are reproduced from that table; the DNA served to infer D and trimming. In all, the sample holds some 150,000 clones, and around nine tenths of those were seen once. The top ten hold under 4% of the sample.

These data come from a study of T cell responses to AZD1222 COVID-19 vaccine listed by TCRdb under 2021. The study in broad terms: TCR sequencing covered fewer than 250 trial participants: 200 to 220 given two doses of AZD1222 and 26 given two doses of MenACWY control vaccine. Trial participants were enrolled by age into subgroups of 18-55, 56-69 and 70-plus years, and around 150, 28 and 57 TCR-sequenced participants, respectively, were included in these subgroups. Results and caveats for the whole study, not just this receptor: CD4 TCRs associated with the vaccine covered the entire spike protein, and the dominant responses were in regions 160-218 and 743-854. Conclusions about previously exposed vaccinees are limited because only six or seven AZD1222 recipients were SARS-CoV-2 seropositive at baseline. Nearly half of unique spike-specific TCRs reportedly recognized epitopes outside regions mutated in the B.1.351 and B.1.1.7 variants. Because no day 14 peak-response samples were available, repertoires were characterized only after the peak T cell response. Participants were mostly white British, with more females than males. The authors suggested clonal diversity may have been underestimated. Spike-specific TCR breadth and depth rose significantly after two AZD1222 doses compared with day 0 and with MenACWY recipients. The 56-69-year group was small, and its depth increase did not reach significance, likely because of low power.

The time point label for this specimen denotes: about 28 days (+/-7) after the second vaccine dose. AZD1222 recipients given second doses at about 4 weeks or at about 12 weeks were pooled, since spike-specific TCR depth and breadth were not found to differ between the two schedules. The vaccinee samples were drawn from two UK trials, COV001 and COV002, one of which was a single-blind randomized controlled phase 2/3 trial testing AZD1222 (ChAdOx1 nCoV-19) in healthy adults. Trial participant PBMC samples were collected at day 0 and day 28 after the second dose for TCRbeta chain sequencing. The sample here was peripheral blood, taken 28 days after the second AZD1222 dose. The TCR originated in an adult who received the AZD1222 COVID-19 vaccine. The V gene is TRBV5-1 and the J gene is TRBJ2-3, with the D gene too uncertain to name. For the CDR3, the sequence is CASSPAVHGTDTQYF. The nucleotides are TGCGCCAGCAGCCCGGCAGTTCATGGCACAGATACGCAGTATTTT.